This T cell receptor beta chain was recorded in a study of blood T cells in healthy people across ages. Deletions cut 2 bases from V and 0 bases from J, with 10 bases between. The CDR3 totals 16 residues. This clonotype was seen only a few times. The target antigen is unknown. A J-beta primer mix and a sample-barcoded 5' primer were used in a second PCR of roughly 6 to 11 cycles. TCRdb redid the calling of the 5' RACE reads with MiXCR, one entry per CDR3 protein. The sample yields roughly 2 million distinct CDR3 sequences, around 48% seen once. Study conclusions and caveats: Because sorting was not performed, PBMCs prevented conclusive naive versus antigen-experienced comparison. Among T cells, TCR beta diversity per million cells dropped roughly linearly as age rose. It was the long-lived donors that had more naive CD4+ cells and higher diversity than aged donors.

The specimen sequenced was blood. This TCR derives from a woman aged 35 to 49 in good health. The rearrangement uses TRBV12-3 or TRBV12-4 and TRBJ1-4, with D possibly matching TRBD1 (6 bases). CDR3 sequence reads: CASSLTAGATNEKLFF. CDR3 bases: TGTGCCAGCAGTTTAACCGCAGGGGCAACTAATGAAAAACTGTTTTTT.